This T cell receptor (beta chain) was captured in a study of lymphopenia after photon versus proton radiotherapy (dated by TCRdb to about 2019). General notes on the study: The immunological effects of photon versus proton radiation therapy were compared in patients with gastrointestinal tumors who developed high-grade lymphopenia. The cohort comprised 20 patients with gastrointestinal tumors who received either photon or proton therapy and then developed lymphopenia. The study aimed to characterize how the two radiation modalities differ in their impact on the immune system. The paper's findings and limits, for the study overall: Across the cohort, a larger post-nadir drop in TCR diversity was inversely correlated with overall survival time among patients who died. During treatment, patients who received photon therapy lost naive T cells and TCR diversity and gained effector/memory populations, whereas patients who received proton therapy remained relatively stable. The survival association was examined only in patients who died, and the authors described better survival with proton therapy as a possibility, not as a demonstrated result. Once the lymphocyte count had reached its nadir, the repertoires of photon-treated patients showed oligoclonal expansion, particularly of CD8+ Temra cells, and this expansion drove the decline in diversity.

V is clipped by 0 bases and J by 9 bases, and the sequence between their germline boundaries is 18 bases long. According to the germline V gene, CDR1 reads MGHRA and CDR2 reads YSYEKL. From the cysteine through the phenylalanine, the CDR3 covers 15 amino acids. Only the CDR3 DNA stays, 45 bases, in frame from base 1. Library preparation was by the immunoSEQ multiplex PCR assay. Deep sequencing of rearranged TCR beta loci, alongside multiparametric flow cytometry, was used to profile T cell repertoires. As stored in TCRdb, this immuneACCESS dataset retains in-frame rearrangements with V and J assigned. A fraction of the clones does not appear; measured against another copy, unresolved V genes explain less than half of the discrepancy, and the remainder lacks a known reason. The sample table contains 40,000 or so clones; only one count was recorded for 90% to 95% of them. The ten largest clones represent roughly 15% of the sample.

Remarks on this clone: This receptor's antigen is unknown. There are no base qualities to consult, and no much larger clone falls within one base.

The TCR comes from a man in his 60s with cholangiocarcinoma. The chain couples TRBV4-1 to TRBJ2-7, with the D gene uncertain. Sequencing was performed on peripheral blood, taken from a patient treated with photon-based radiotherapy. CDR3 protein: CASSQDSSALLRQYF. The base sequence is TGCGCCAGCAGCCAAGATTCCTCGGCCCTCCTGAGGCAGTACTTC.